This passage covers 7 T cell receptor beta chains from one sample sequenced in a study of blood T cell repertoires in COVID-19. Libraries were prepared by immunoSEQ multiplex PCR; TCRdb keeps only in-frame clonotypes and omits some of them. The table lists some 250,000 clones, about four fifths of them singletons. The sample taken for sequencing was peripheral blood. Every receptor here comes from a woman aged 18-29 years with acute or convalescent COVID-19.

V usage is TRBV9 and J usage is TRBJ2-5; 7 bases are shared with TRBD2. V was pared by 4 bases and J by 3 bases, with 9 bases of the junction left unmatched. Germline V gene lookup returns CDR1 SGDLS and CDR2 YYNGEE. The CDR3 spans 15 residues. The DNA for the CDR3 is TGTGCCAGCAGCCCACTAGAGGGAGGGAAAGAGACCCAGTACTTC. Its protein is CASSPLEGGKETQYF. The full variable domain, in which reference TRBV9 and TRBJ2-5 provide the parts outside the CDR3, is DSGVTQTPKHLITATGQRVTLRCSPRSGDLSVYWYQQSLDQGLQFLIQYYNGEERAKGNILERFSAQQFPDLHSELNLSSLELGDSALYFCASSPLEGGKETQYFGPGTRLLVL.

The table lists this clone with a count of one. The rearrangement joins TRBV30 to TRBJ2-3, with 8 bases identical to TRBD2. CDR1 is GTSNPN, CDR2 SVGIG, per germline (reference sequence). V gave up 0 bases and J gave up 4 bases; unmatched junction bases: 3. This CDR3 is built from 14 residues. DNA for the CDR3: TGTGCCTGGAGTGTAGCGGGAGTTGCAGATACGCAGTATTTT. Its protein product is CAWSVAGVADTQYF.

Points on this clone: The same CDR3 is also encoded by other DNA sequences in this sample. The chain employs TRBV29-1 and TRBJ2-1; D gene ambiguous. Germline CDR1 reads SQVTM; CDR2 reads ANQGSEA. The CDR3 runs to 11 residues. The V end lost 5 bases, the J end lost 1 base, and 3 bases lay between the germline ends. The CDR3 DNA is TGCAGCGTTCGTTCCTACAATGAGCAGTTCTTC. This sequence encodes CSVRSYNEQFF.

This chain links TRBV5-6 with TRBJ2-1, with D unclear. CDR3 length equals 13 residues. With 0 bases removed from V and 6 bases from J, the gap between germline ends came to 7 bases. The germline CDR1 and CDR2 sequences are SGHDT and YYEEEE. The CDR3 region has the DNA TGTGCCAGCAGCTTGGGGCGGAGCAATGAGCAGTTCTTC. Protein: CASSLGRSNEQFF. The full variable domain, in which reference TRBV5-6 and TRBJ2-1 provide the parts outside the CDR3, is DAGVTQSPTHLIKTRGQQVTLRCSPKSGHDTVSWYQQALGQGPQFIFQYYEEEERQRGNFPDRFSGHQFPNYSSELNVNALLLGDSALYLCASSLGRSNEQFFGPGTRLTVL.

This clone was counted a single time. This chain joins TRBV27 and TRBJ2-2, with 7 bases identical to TRBD2. After removal of 8 bases from V and 8 bases from J, the junction contained 17 bases not matched to a gene. The CDR3 spans 16 residues. Germline CDR1 is MNHEY and CDR2 is SMNVEV (reference sequence). Written as DNA, the CDR3 is TGTGCCAGCTCTCTTTACGCGGGGGTTAATACGGGGGAGCTGTTTTTT. This sequence encodes CASSLYAGVNTGELFF.

The J gene is TRBJ1-6, the V gene TRBV9; TRBD1 matches at 9 bases. CDR3 length equals 15 residues. Germline values: CDR1 SGDLS, CDR2 YYNGEE. The junction had 5 bases not matched to a gene; V was cut back by 6 bases and J by 4 bases. CDR3 nucleotides: TGTGCCAGCACCCGGACAGGGGATTATAATTCACCCCTCCACTTT. Translated: CASTRTGDYNSPLHF.

The chain links TRBV29-1 to TRBJ2-5, with D possibly matching TRBD1 (5 bases). With 3 bases removed from V and 4 bases from J, the gap between germline ends came to 9 bases. The CDR3 runs to 12 residues. CDR1 and CDR2 (germline): SQVTM, ANQGSEA. CDR3 DNA sequence: TGCAGCGTTGACAGGGCTCGAGAGACCCAGTACTTC. It yields the protein CSVDRARETQYF.